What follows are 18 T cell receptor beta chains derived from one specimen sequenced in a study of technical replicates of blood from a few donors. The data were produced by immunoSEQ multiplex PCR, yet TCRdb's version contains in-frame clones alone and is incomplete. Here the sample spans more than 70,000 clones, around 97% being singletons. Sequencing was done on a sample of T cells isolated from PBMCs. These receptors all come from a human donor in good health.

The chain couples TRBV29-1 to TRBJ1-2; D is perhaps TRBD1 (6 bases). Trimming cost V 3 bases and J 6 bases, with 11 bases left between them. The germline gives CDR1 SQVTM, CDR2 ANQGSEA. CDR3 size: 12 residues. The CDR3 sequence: CSVEHRADGYTF. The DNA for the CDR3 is TGCAGCGTTGAGCACAGGGCAGATGGCTACACCTTC.

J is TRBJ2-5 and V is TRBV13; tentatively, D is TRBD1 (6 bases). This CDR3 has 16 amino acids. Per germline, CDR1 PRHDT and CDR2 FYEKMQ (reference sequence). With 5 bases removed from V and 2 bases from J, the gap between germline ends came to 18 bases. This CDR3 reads CASSPRDKGSQETQYF. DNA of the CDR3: TGTGCCAGCAGCCCCCGGGACAAGGGGTCGCAAGAGACCCAGTACTTC.

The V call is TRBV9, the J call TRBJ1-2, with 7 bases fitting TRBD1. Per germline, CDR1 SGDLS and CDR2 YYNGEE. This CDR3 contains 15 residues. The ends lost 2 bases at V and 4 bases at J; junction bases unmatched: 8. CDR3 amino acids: CASSVPGTEPYGYTF. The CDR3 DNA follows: TGTGCCAGCAGCGTCCCCGGGACAGAACCCTATGGCTACACCTTC.

This CDR3 reads CAISRGDGYTF. The CDR3 DNA reads TGTGCCATCAGTAGGGGTGACGGCTACACCTTC. The rearrangement joins TRBV10-3 to TRBJ1-2; weak D call: TRBD1 (5 bases). The germline V gene encodes CDR1 ENHRY and CDR2 SYGVKD. The CDR3 is 11 residues long. Between the trimmed V and J ends, which lost 5 bases and 8 bases, there was a span of 9 bases.

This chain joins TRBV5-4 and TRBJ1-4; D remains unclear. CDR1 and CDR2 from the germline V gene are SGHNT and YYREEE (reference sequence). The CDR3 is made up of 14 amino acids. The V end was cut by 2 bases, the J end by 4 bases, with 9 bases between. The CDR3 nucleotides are TGTGCCAGCAGCTTCTCAGGTTATAATGAAAAACTGTTTTTT. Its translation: CASSFSGYNEKLFF.

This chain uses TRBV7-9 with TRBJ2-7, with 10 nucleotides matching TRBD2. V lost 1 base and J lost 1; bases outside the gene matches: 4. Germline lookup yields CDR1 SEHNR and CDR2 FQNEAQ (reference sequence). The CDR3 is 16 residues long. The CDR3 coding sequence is TGTGCCAGCAGCTTAGTTCGGACTAGCGGTTCCTACGAGCAGTACTTC. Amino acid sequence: CASSLVRTSGSYEQYF.

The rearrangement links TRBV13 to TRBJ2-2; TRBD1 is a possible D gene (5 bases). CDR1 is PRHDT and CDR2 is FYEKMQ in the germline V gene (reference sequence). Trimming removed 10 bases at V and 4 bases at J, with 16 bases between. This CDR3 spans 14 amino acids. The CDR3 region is CAISSSGPTGELFF. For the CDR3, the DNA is TGTGCCATCTCGTCATCAGGGCCCACCGGGGAGCTGTTTTTT.

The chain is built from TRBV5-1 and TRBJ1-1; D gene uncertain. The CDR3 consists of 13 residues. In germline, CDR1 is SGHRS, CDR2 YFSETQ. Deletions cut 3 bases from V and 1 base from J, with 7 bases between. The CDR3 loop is CASSYTSNTEAFF. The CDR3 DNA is TGCGCCAGCAGCTACACATCGAACACTGAAGCTTTCTTT. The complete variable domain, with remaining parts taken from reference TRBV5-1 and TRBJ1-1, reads KAGVTQTPRYLIKTRGQQVTLSCSPISGHRSVSWYQQTPGQGLQFLFEYFSETQRNKGNFPGRFSGRQFSNSRSEMNVSTLELGDSALYLCASSYTSNTEAFFGQGTRLTVV.

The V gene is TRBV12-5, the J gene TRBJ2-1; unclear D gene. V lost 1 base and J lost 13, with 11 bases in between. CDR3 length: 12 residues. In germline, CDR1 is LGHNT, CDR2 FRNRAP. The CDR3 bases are TGTGCTAGTGGTTTGGAAAGAGGAAACCAGTTCTTC. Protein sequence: CASGLERGNQFF. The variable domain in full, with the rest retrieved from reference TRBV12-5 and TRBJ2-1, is DARVTQTPRHKVTEMGQEVTMRCQPILGHNTVFWYRQTMMQGLELLAYFRNRAPLDDSGMPKDRFSAEMPDATLATLKIQPSEPRDSAVYFCASGLERGNQFFGPGTRLTVL.

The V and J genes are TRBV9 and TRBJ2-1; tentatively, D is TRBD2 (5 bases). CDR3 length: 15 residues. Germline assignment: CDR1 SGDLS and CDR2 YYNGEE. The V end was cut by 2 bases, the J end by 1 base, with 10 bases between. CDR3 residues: CASSVRAFSYNEQFF. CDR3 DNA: TGTGCCAGCAGCGTGAGGGCATTTTCCTACAATGAGCAGTTCTTC.

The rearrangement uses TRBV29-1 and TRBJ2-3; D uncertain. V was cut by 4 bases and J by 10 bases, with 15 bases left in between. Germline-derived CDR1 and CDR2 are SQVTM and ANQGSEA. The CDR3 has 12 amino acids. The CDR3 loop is CSVVPNNIPQYF. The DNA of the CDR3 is TGCAGCGTTGTGCCGAATAACATACCGCAGTATTTT.

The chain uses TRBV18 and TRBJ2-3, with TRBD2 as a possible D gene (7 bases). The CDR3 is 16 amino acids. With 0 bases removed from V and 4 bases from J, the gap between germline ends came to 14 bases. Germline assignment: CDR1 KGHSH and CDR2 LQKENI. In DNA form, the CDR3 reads TGTGCCAGCTCACCACCGGGCGGGGGCCAGGCAGATACGCAGTATTTT. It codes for CASSPPGGGQADTQYF.

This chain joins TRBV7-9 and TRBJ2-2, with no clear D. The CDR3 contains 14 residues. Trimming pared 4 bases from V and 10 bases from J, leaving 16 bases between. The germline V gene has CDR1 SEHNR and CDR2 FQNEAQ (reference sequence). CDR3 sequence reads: CASSSVRRSVELFF. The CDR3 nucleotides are TGTGCCAGCAGCTCCGTGAGGCGGTCCGTGGAGCTGTTTTTT.

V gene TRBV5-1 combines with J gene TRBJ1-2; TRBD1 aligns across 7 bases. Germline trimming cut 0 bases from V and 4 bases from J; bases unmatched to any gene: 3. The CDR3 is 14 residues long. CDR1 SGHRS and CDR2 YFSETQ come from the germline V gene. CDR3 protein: CASSLEGASYGYTF. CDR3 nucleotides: TGCGCCAGCAGCTTGGAGGGGGCAAGCTATGGCTACACCTTC.

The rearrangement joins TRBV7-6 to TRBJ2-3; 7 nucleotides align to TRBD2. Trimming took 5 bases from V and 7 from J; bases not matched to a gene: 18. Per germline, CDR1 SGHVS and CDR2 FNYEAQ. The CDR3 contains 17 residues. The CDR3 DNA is TGTGCCAGCAGCCAGCCGGGGCGCGCGGGAGTGATGAATACGCAGTATTTT. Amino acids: CASSQPGRAGVMNTQYF.

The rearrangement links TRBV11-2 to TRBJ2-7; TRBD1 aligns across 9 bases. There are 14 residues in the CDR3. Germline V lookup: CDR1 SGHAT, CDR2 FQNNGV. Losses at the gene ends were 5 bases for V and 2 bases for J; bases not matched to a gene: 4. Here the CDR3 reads CASSQGQGAYEQYF. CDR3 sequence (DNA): TGTGCCAGCAGCCAGGGACAGGGAGCCTACGAGCAGTACTTC. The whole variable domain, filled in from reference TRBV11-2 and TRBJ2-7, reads EAGVAQSPRYKIIEKRQSVAFWCNPISGHATLYWYQQILGQGPKLLIQFQNNGVVDDSQLPKDRFSAERLKGVDSTLKIQPAKLEDSAVYLCASSQGQGAYEQYFGPGTRLTVT.

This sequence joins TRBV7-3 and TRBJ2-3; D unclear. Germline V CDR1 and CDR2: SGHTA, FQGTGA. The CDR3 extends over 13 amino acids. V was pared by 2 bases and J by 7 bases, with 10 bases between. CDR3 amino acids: CASSLATTNTQYF. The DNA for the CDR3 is TGTGCCAGCAGCTTAGCTACTACAAATACGCAGTATTTT.

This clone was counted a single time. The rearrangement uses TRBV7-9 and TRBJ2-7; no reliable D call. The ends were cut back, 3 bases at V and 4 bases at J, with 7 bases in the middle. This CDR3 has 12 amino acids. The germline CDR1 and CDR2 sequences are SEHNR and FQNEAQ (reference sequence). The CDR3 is CASSLSRYEQYF. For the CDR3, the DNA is TGTGCCAGCAGCTTGTCGCGGTACGAGCAGTACTTC.